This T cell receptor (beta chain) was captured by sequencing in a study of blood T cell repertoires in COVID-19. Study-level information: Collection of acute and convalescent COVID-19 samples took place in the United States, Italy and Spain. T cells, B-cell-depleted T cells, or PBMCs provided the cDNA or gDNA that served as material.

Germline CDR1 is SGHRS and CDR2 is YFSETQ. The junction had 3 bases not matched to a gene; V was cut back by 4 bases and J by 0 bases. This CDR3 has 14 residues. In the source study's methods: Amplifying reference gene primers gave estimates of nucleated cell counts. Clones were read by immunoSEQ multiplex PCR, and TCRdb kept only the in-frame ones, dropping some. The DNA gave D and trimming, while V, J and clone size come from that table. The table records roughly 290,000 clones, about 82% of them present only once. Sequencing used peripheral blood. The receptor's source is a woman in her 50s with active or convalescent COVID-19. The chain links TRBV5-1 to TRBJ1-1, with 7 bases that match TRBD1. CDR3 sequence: CASSVTGMNTEAFF. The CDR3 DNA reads TGCGCCAGCAGCGTGACAGGGATGAACACTGAAGCTTTCTTT.